The source of this T cell receptor beta chain is a study of CD8 T cells in ankylosing spondylitis. This clonotype was seen at least ten times. What it recognizes is unknown. TCR beta libraries were made by quantitative 5'-RACE with molecular barcodes. TCRdb used MiXCR to reprocess the 5' RACE reads, holding one entry per CDR3 protein. The table has about 140,000 distinct CDR3 sequences, more than 5.5% seen once. General study results and limits: As reported, disease-linked clones showed significant enrichment in matched ankylosing spondylitis synovial fluid.

V was cut by 2 bases and J by 3 bases, with 3 bases left in between. Per germline, CDR1 SGHDT and CDR2 YYEEEE. CDR3 length: 11 residues. The TCR was taken from a female donor with ankylosing spondylitis or in good health (not recorded which). Sequenced: blood, either unsorted or a sorted T cell fraction (not recorded which). The chain employs TRBV5-6 and TRBJ2-7; D is undetermined. The DNA for the CDR3 is TGTGCCAGCAGCTTTAACTACGAGCAGTACTTC. As protein: CASSFNYEQYF.